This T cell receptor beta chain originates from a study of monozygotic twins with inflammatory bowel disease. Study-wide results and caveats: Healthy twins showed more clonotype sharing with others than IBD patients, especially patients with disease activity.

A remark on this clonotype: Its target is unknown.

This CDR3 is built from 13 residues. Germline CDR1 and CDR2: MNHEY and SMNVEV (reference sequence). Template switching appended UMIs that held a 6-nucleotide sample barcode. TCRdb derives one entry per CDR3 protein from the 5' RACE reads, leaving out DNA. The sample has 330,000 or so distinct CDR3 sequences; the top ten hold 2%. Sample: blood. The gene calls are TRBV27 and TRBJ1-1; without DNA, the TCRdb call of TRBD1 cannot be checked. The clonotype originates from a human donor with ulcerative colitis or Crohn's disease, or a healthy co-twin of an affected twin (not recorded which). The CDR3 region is CASSHPGNTEAFF.